The 22 T cell receptor beta chains listed next were all sequenced from one sample in a study of T cell repertoires and HLA-DP antigens. This table comes from immunoSEQ multiplex PCR, and its TCRdb copy is limited to in-frame clones, with some not included. The data contain over 100,000 clones, 92% of them singletons. No antigen is known for these receptors. Sequenced sample: CD4+ T cells from PBMCs. Every receptor here comes from a woman between 18 and 29 years old in good health and CMV-seronegative.

The chain has TRBV5-1 and TRBJ2-1, with TRBD2 identical over 8 bases. The germline CDR1 and CDR2 sequences are SGHRS and YFSETQ. CDR3 size: 15 residues. V dropped 7 bases and J dropped 5; count of bases not matched to a gene: 11. The CDR3, as DNA: TGCGCCAGCGGCCCTGTCGCGGGGGGACACAATGAGCAGTTCTTC. Amino acid sequence: CASGPVAGGHNEQFF.

Here the CDR3 DNA reads TGTGCCAGCTCACCAAAAGCGGGGCCAGATACGCAGTATTTT. Amino acids: CASSPKAGPDTQYF. This chain connects TRBV18 to TRBJ2-3; TRBD2 agrees at 7 bases. Germline lookup yields CDR1 KGHSH and CDR2 LQKENI. The CDR3 is 14 amino acids. The J segment lost 4 bases and the V segment lost 2 bases, leaving 3 bases of the junction unmatched.

The chain links TRBV18 to TRBJ2-5; D might be TRBD1 (6 bases). The CDR3 is 15 amino acids. With 2 bases removed from V and 4 bases from J, the gap between germline ends came to 14 bases. CDR1 and CDR2 from the germline V gene are KGHSH and LQKENI. CDR3 protein: CASSPVLGQPETQYF. CDR3 coding DNA: TGTGCCAGCTCACCAGTACTCGGACAGCCAGAGACCCAGTACTTC.

A word on this clone: The same CDR3 is also encoded by other DNA sequences in this sample. This chain uses TRBV18 with TRBJ2-7; TRBD2 agrees at 8 bases. From germline, CDR1 is KGHSH and CDR2 LQKENI. Trimming took 3 bases from V and 0 from J; bases not matched to a gene: 1. This CDR3 is built from 14 residues. Written as DNA, the CDR3 is TGTGCCAGCTCACCCGGGACTAGCTCCTACGAGCAGTACTTC. It translates to CASSPGTSSYEQYF.

The V call is TRBV6-6, the J call TRBJ2-3; D might be TRBD1 (6 bases). The CDR3 is made up of 15 amino acids. The V gene's germline CDR1 is MNHNY and CDR2 SVGAGI (reference sequence). Trimming cost V 2 bases and J 4 bases, with 13 bases left between them. The CDR3 sequence is CASSYRTPGADTQYF. As DNA, the CDR3 is TGTGCCAGCAGTTACCGCACCCCAGGGGCAGATACGCAGTATTTT.

The chain couples TRBV4-1 to TRBJ2-7, with D perhaps TRBD2 (5 bases). CDR1 is MGHRA, CDR2 YSYEKL, per germline. This CDR3 region has 14 residues. Trimming shortened V by 0 bases and J by 7 bases, and 13 bases separated the two germline ends. This chain's CDR3 is CASSQEWELREQYF. In DNA form, the CDR3 reads TGCGCCAGCAGCCAAGAATGGGAGCTGCGGGAGCAGTACTTC.

This chain connects TRBV7-8 to TRBJ2-3; D could derive from TRBD1 or TRBD2 (6 bases each). Between the trimmed V and J ends, which lost 2 bases and 5 bases, there was a span of 11 bases. The CDR3 spans 14 residues. Germline values: CDR1 SGHVS, CDR2 FQNEAQ. The CDR3 spells CASSLFRGRDTQYF. The CDR3 region has the DNA TGTGCCAGCAGCTTATTCCGGGGGCGAGATACGCAGTATTTT.

V gene TRBV6-4 combines with J gene TRBJ1-6; perhaps TRBD1 as D (5 bases). Trimming stripped 8 bases from V and 3 bases from J, with 11 bases between. In germline, CDR1 is MRHNA, CDR2 SNTAGT. There are 14 residues in the CDR3. The DNA for the CDR3 is TGTGCCAGCCGGGACTTCTTCTATAATTCACCCCTCCACTTT. This encodes CASRDFFYNSPLHF.

The chain couples TRBV18 to TRBJ1-2; D possibly corresponds to TRBD1 (5 bases). Trimming cost V 0 bases and J 4 bases, with 15 bases left between them. Per germline, CDR1 KGHSH and CDR2 LQKENI. The CDR3 totals 16 residues. The CDR3 is CASSPPSAGRGYGYTF. The CDR3 nucleotides read TGTGCCAGCTCACCACCTTCCGCAGGAAGGGGCTATGGCTACACCTTC.

This chain joins TRBV28 and TRBJ2-7; no reliable D call. With 8 bases removed from V and 5 bases from J, the gap between germline ends came to 10 bases. CDR3 length: 11 amino acids. Germline CDR1 MDHEN, CDR2 SYDVKM. The CDR3 DNA is TGTGCCAGCGAGACGATTAACGAGCAGTACTTC. It specifies CASETINEQYF. Drawing the rest from reference TRBV28 and TRBJ2-7, the complete variable domain is DVKVTQSSRYLVKRTGEKVFLECVQDMDHENMFWYRQDPGLGLRLIYFSYDVKMKEKGDIPEGYSVSREKKERFSLILESASTNQTSMYLCASETINEQYFGPGTRLTVT.

V is TRBV28 and J is TRBJ2-7; 9 bases map to TRBD1. Germline assignment: CDR1 MDHEN and CDR2 SYDVKM. Germline trimming cut 5 bases from V and 4 bases from J; bases unmatched to any gene: 9. The CDR3 loop spans 15 amino acids. CDR3 sequence: CASSPPGTGMYEQYV. DNA of the CDR3: TGTGCCAGCAGTCCGCCCGGGACAGGGATGTACGAGCAGTACGTC.

V and J are TRBV4-1 and TRBJ1-5; D is perhaps TRBD1 (5 bases). There are 17 residues in the CDR3. Trimming shortened V by 1 base and J by 3 bases, and 16 bases separated the two germline ends. CDR1 and CDR2 (germline): MGHRA, YSYEKL. DNA for the CDR3: TGCGCCAGCAGCCAAGTCAGGACCCCAGGGAACAATCAGCCCCAGCATTTT. Translation: CASSQVRTPGNNQPQHF.

The rearrangement uses TRBV27 and TRBJ2-3; tentatively, D is TRBD2 (5 bases). The CDR3 extends over 13 amino acids. Deletions cut 5 bases from V and 11 bases from J, with 17 bases between. Per the germline V gene, CDR1 is MNHEY and CDR2 is SMNVEV (reference sequence). In DNA, the CDR3 is TGTGCCAGCAGTCCAGGTCAGTTTGGGAGGCAGTATTTT. Translation: CASSPGQFGRQYF.

This clone is a singleton in its sample. The chain combines TRBV28 with TRBJ1-5; D uncertain. The V and J ends lost 2 bases and 9 bases respectively, with 11 bases between them. CDR1 and CDR2 (germline): MDHEN, SYDVKM. The CDR3 contains 13 residues. The CDR3, as DNA: TGTGCCAGCAGTTTAGGTTTGTCCTGGCCCCAGCATTTT. Amino acid sequence: CASSLGLSWPQHF.

The gene calls are TRBV6-1 and TRBJ1-3, with 8 bases fitting TRBD1. The germline V gene encodes CDR1 MNHNS and CDR2 SASEGT. CDR3 size: 14 residues. Losses at the gene ends were 6 bases for V and 2 bases for J; bases not matched to a gene: 3. CDR3 sequence reads: CASSSGQAGNTIYF. The CDR3 region has the DNA TGTGCCAGCAGCTCGGGACAGGCTGGAAACACCATATATTTT.

The V gene is TRBV6-6, the J gene TRBJ2-1, with no clear D. Germline CDR1 is MNHNY and CDR2 is SVGAGI (reference sequence). Trimming stripped 5 bases from V and 13 bases from J, with 12 bases between. This CDR3 spans 11 amino acids. The CDR3 DNA reads as TGTGCCAGCAGTCTTGCCGGGCTTCAGTTCTTC. Its translation: CASSLAGLQFF.

This clone was detected once. This sequence joins TRBV9 and TRBJ2-2; 9 nucleotides match TRBD2. Germline CDR1 is SGDLS and CDR2 is YYNGEE. Losses at the gene ends were 0 bases for V and 5 bases for J; bases not matched to a gene: 8. The CDR3 runs 17 residues. As DNA, the CDR3 is TGTGCCAGCAGCGTAGGGGGCGGGAGGGCCCGGACCGGGGAGCTGTTTTTT. Translation gives CASSVGGGRARTGELFF.

V is TRBV9 and J is TRBJ2-7; weak D call: TRBD2 (6 bases). This CDR3 has 15 amino acids. Germline CDR1 SGDLS, CDR2 YYNGEE. The V end was cut by 0 bases, the J end by 6 bases, with 16 bases between. CDR3 nucleotides: TGTGCCAGCAGCGTAGCTGCGGGACGGTTCAGCGAGCAGTACTTC. Protein product: CASSVAAGRFSEQYF.

Remarks on this clone: The same CDR3 also results from other DNA sequences found in this sample. J is TRBJ2-5 and V is TRBV5-1; TRBD2 matches at 15 bases. V gave up 4 bases and J gave up 2 bases; unmatched junction bases: 3. The V gene's germline CDR1 is SGHRS and CDR2 YFSETQ. The CDR3 sequence is 16 residues long. CDR3 residues: CASSPGLAGGQETQYF. The CDR3 DNA follows: TGCGCCAGCAGCCCCGGACTAGCGGGAGGGCAAGAGACCCAGTACTTC. The full variable domain, rest sourced from reference TRBV5-1 and TRBJ2-5, is KAGVTQTPRYLIKTRGQQVTLSCSPISGHRSVSWYQQTPGQGLQFLFEYFSETQRNKGNFPGRFSGRQFSNSRSEMNVSTLELGDSALYLCASSPGLAGGQETQYFGPGTRLLVL.

V and J are TRBV30 and TRBJ1-5; D not certain. Trimming cost V 3 bases and J 4 bases, with 13 bases left between them. Germline V CDR1 and CDR2: GTSNPN, SVGIG (reference sequence). The CDR3 extends over 14 amino acids. The CDR3 coding sequence is TGTGCCTGGAGCCCCAGAGGCAAGAATCAGCCCCAGCATTTT. It is translated as CAWSPRGKNQPQHF.

The CDR3, as DNA: TGTGCCAGCAGTTACCGCCTCGAGGGCCAATCCTACGAGCAGTACTTC. Translation gives CASSYRLEGQSYEQYF. The V gene is TRBV6-6, the J gene TRBJ2-7; maybe TRBD2 (5 bases). Germline V gives CDR1 MNHNY, CDR2 SVGAGI (reference sequence). Trimming removed 2 bases at V and 1 base at J, with 15 bases between. This CDR3 region has 16 residues.

The V call is TRBV28, the J call TRBJ2-7; D might be TRBD1 (5 bases). This CDR3 region has 14 residues. From germline, CDR1 is MDHEN and CDR2 SYDVKM. The V gene lost 6 bases and the J gene lost 0 bases, with 12 bases spanning the gap. In nucleotides, the CDR3 is TGTGCCAGCAGCCTCTCCCAGGGCTCCTACGAGCAGTACTTC. Encoded protein: CASSLSQGSYEQYF.